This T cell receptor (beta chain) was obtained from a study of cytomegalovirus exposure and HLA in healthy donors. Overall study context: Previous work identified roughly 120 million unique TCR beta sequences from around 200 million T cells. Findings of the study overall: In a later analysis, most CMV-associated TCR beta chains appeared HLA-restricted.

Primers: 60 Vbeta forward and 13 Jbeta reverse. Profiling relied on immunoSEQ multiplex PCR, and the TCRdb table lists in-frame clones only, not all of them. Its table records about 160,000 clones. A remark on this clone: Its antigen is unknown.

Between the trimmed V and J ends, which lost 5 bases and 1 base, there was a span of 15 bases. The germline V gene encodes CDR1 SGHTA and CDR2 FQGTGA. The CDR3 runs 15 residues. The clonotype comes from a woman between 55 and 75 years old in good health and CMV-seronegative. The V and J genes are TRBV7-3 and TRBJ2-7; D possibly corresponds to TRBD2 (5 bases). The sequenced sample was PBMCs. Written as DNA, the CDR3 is TGTGCCAGCAGCCCTTCCACGGGAATTTCCTACGAGCAGTACTTC. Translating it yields CASSPSTGISYEQYF.